This T cell receptor beta chain was obtained from a study of Ad26.COV2.S vaccination and SARS-CoV-2 variants. Data came from immunoSEQ multiplex PCR; TCRdb stores just in-frame clones and leaves some out. The sample includes about 350,000 clones, approximately 90% seen only once; the top ten take about 3.9%. The CDR3 loop spans 16 amino acids. V was clipped by 4 bases and J by 1 base; unmatched bases: 11. Germline lookup yields CDR1 SGHRS and CDR2 YFSETQ. The material sequenced was peripheral blood, taken after recovery from COVID-19. This TCR came from a human donor who had recovered from COVID-19. The chain has TRBV5-1 and TRBJ2-7, with TRBD1 identical over 7 bases. The CDR3 is CASSLLGAGGSYEQYF. The CDR3, as DNA: TGCGCCAGCAGCCTTCTGGGGGCAGGGGGATCCTACGAGCAGTACTTC.